This entry lists 26 T cell receptor beta chains sequenced from one sample in a study of blood T cells in healthy people across ages (dated by TCRdb to 2013 to 2016). Preparation of the library involved 5' RACE. Sequencing was performed on an Illumina HiSeq 2500. A second PCR of about 7 to 12 cycles was run with a J-beta primer mix and a sample-barcoded 5' primer. The public reads were quality trimmed at Q25 with fastp and then assembled into clones with MiXCR by TCRdb, keeping productive beta chains. Every entry covers one CDR3 protein and lists the most common genes and DNA from its rows. This sample holds 750,000 to 950,000 distinct CDR3 sequences; under 30% were observed only once. The ten largest clonotypes hold about 3% of the sample. A further study also used this sample, focusing on T cells of mothers and their children.

The sample comprised blood. These receptor sequences come from a boy younger than 18 in good health.

The chain recombines TRBV20-1 with TRBJ1-5; D might be TRBD1 (5 bases). Trimming left V 0 bases short and J 9 bases short, with 24 bases between. CDR3 length: 17 residues. CDR1 and CDR2 (germline): DFQATT, SNEGSKA (reference sequence). CDR3 protein: CSARDLSRDARRGPQHF. The CDR3 nucleotides read TGCAGTGCTAGAGACCTAAGTCGGGACGCCCGGAGGGGGCCCCAGCATTTT.

V and J are TRBV20-1 and TRBJ2-5, with unresolved D. The CDR3 spans 13 residues. Germline CDR1 and CDR2: DFQATT and SNEGSKA (reference sequence). The V gene lost 3 bases and the J gene lost 5 bases, with 13 bases spanning the gap. The CDR3 nucleotides are TGCAGTGCTAGCGGTCAGATCGGGGAGACCCAGTACTTC. Amino acid sequence: CSASGQIGETQYF.

This clonotype has a handful of counts. The rearrangement uses TRBV20-1 and TRBJ2-7; D is perhaps TRBD2 (6 bases). Germline V gene data show CDR1 as DFQATT and CDR2 as SNEGSKA (reference sequence). Trimming pared 5 bases from V and 0 bases from J, leaving 17 bases between. CDR3 length: 15 amino acids. CDR3 region: CSAADTRDFSYEQYF. CDR3 bases: TGCAGTGCTGCGGATACCCGGGACTTCTCCTACGAGCAGTACTTC.

This clonotype appeared a few times. The V and J genes are TRBV12-3 or TRBV12-4 and TRBJ1-1, with 7 bases lining up with TRBD1. The CDR3 spans 13 residues. Trimming took 8 bases from V and 7 from J; bases not matched to a gene: 10. CDR3 DNA: TGTGCCAGCCTGGAAGGGGGCAACGGTGAAGCTTTCTTT. Amino acids: CASLEGGNGEAFF.

V is TRBV7-2 and J is TRBJ1-6, with a weak D call TRBD1 (6 bases). Germline values: CDR1 SGHTA, CDR2 FQGNSA. The CDR3 runs 15 residues. Deletions cut 7 bases from V and 7 bases from J, with 17 bases between. CDR3 sequence (DNA): TGTGCCAGCATCCTGGGGGGGGCGTCGAATTCACCCCTCCACTTT. Translation: CASILGGASNSPLHF.

This clonotype came up a few times. The gene calls are TRBV15 and TRBJ2-4; D not certain. This CDR3 region has 13 residues. Trimming cost V 3 bases and J 3 bases, with 6 bases left between them. Germline CDR1 reads LNHNV; CDR2 reads YYDKDF (reference sequence). The CDR3, as DNA: TGTGCCACCAGCAGCGCTCACAAAAACATTCAGTACTTC. Translated: CATSSAHKNIQYF.

The chain employs TRBV3-1 and TRBJ1-1, with D maybe TRBD1 (5 bases). Trimming took off 3 bases at V and 4 bases at J, with 9 bases between the two ends. This CDR3 contains 13 residues. From germline, CDR1 is LGHDT and CDR2 YNNKEL (reference sequence). CDR3 region: CASSQGRVTEAFF. DNA of the CDR3: TGTGCCAGCAGCCAGGGGCGGGTCACTGAAGCTTTCTTT.

The CDR3 loop reads CASMIRETQYF. For the CDR3, the DNA is TGTGCCAGCATGATTAGGGAGACCCAGTACTTC. The chain carries TRBV2 and TRBJ2-5, with unresolved D. With 7 bases removed from V and 5 bases from J, the gap between germline ends came to 8 bases. This CDR3 is 11 amino acids long. Germline V gives CDR1 SNHLY, CDR2 FYNNEI.

The rearrangement joins TRBV18 to TRBJ1-2; TRBD1 is a possible D gene (5 bases). Trimming took off 7 bases at V and 5 bases at J, with 23 bases between the two ends. Germline-derived CDR1 and CDR2 are KGHSH and LQKENI. This CDR3 comprises 16 residues. The CDR3 sequence: CASFSGTAAHQYGYTF. CDR3 nucleotides: TGTGCCAGCTTCTCCGGGACCGCGGCCCACCAATATGGCTACACCTTC.

In this sample, this clonotype turned up a few times. The genes are TRBV10-3 and TRBJ2-7; 7 positions agree with TRBD1. Germline CDR1 and CDR2: ENHRY and SYGVKD. Germline trimming cut 4 bases from V and 0 bases from J; bases unmatched to any gene: 6. CDR3 length: 15 residues. CDR3 in amino acids: CAISGGQASSYEQYF. CDR3 coding DNA: TGTGCCATCAGTGGAGGACAGGCTTCCTCCTACGAGCAGTACTTC.

This clonotype was seen more than once but under ten times. The chain links TRBV9 to TRBJ2-3; 12 positions match TRBD2. V shed 0 bases, J shed 3 bases, and the junction held 2 bases outside the gene matches. The CDR3 runs 16 residues. CDR1 is SGDLS, CDR2 YYNGEE, per germline. The CDR3 protein is CASSVGLAGATDTQYF. CDR3 in DNA: TGTGCCAGCAGCGTAGGACTAGCGGGAGCAACAGATACGCAGTATTTT. Using reference TRBV9 and TRBJ2-3 for the parts outside the CDR3, the full variable domain is DSGVTQTPKHLITATGQRVTLRCSPRSGDLSVYWYQQSLDQGLQFLIQYYNGEERAKGNILERFSAQQFPDLHSELNLSSLELGDSALYFCASSVGLAGATDTQYFGPGTRLTVL.

The chain joins TRBV29-1 to TRBJ2-7; D uncertain. Per germline, CDR1 SQVTM and CDR2 ANQGSEA. Trimming shortened V by 4 bases and J by 5 bases, and 12 bases separated the two germline ends. The CDR3 consists of 12 residues. CDR3 sequence: CSVVDVLHEQYF. The CDR3 DNA follows: TGCAGCGTTGTGGACGTCCTTCACGAGCAGTACTTC.

The table lists this clonotype with a count of one. The gene calls are TRBV7-9 and TRBJ2-5; 8 bases fit TRBD1. V shed 10 bases and J 5 bases; nucleotides not matched to a gene: 9. The germline V gene encodes CDR1 SEHNR and CDR2 FQNEAQ (reference sequence). The CDR3 consists of 13 residues. In nucleotides, the CDR3 is TGTGCCACCGCCCAGGGGGCTGCTGAGACCCAGTACTTC. The encoded protein is CATAQGAAETQYF.

The chain links TRBV29-1 to TRBJ2-1; 9 bases are a match to TRBD1. This CDR3 region has 14 residues. V shed 6 bases, J shed 6 bases, and the junction held 9 bases outside the gene matches. From germline, CDR1 is SQVTM and CDR2 ANQGSEA. The chain's CDR3 is CSVAGTGRFNEQFF. CDR3 in DNA: TGCAGCGTAGCCGGGACAGGGAGGTTCAATGAGCAGTTCTTC.

The rearrangement uses TRBV6-5 and TRBJ2-3; D not resolved. V lost 5 bases and J lost 0, with 9 bases in between. The CDR3 loop spans 14 amino acids. Germline CDR1 reads MNHEY; CDR2 reads SVGAGI. The CDR3 is CASSHQGSTDTQYF. In DNA, the CDR3 is TGTGCCAGCAGTCACCAAGGGAGCACAGATACGCAGTATTTT.

CDR3 bases: TGTGCCAGCAGTTTAGTAGCGGGGGGCCACTTAGCCAAAAACATTCAGTACTTC. Protein sequence: CASSLVAGGHLAKNIQYF. The chain is built from TRBV12-3 or TRBV12-4 and TRBJ2-4; 10 bases map to TRBD2. V lost 1 base, J lost 0 bases, and 6 bases stayed unmatched. The CDR3 contains 18 residues.

The V gene is TRBV29-1, the J gene TRBJ2-1; D is perhaps TRBD1 or TRBD2 (5 bases each). V dropped 1 base and J dropped 9 bases, with 19 bases sitting between them. CDR1 is SQVTM and CDR2 is ANQGSEA in the germline V gene. The CDR3 has 15 amino acids. DNA for the CDR3: TGCAGCGTTGAAGGTCGGGACGGTACAAAGGGTGAGCAGTTCTTC. Protein: CSVEGRDGTKGEQFF.

In this sample, this clonotype turned up many times. The chain employs TRBV7-9 and TRBJ2-5, with 7 bases identical to TRBD1. The CDR3 extends over 16 amino acids. J was trimmed by 3 bases and V by 5 bases; bases with no gene match: 12. Germline CDR1 SEHNR, CDR2 FQNEAQ (reference sequence). In DNA, the CDR3 is TGTGCCAGCAGCGAACGTCGACAGGGTAACGAAGAGACCCAGTACTTC. Amino acid sequence: CASSERRQGNEETQYF.

This sequence joins TRBV6-2 or TRBV6-3 and TRBJ2-7; 9 bases agree with TRBD1. V shed 5 bases and J 3 bases; nucleotides not matched to a gene: 11. CDR1 is MNHEY and CDR2 is SVGEGT in the germline V gene. This CDR3 has 16 residues. This chain's CDR3 is CASSLPGQGLFYEQYF. DNA of the CDR3: TGTGCCAGCAGTCTTCCGGGACAGGGCCTATTCTACGAGCAGTACTTC.

A single count supports this clonotype. A read error may account for a junction end that differs from germline. The CDR3 protein is CASSLGRAINNERFF. In DNA form, the CDR3 reads TGTGCCAGCAGCTTAGGCAGGGCTATTAACAATGAGCGGTTCTTC. The V call is TRBV7-3, the J call TRBJ2-5; either TRBD1 or TRBD2 may fit D (5 bases each). This CDR3 has 15 residues. In germline, CDR1 is SGHTA, CDR2 FQGTGA.

The genes are TRBV28 and TRBJ2-3; 7 nucleotides agree with TRBD2. V dropped 2 bases and J dropped 2; count of bases not matched to a gene: 10. Looked up from germline, CDR1 is MDHEN and CDR2 is SYDVKM. The CDR3 sequence is 17 residues long. The CDR3 spells CASSLNLGGSPTDTQYF. The CDR3 DNA is TGTGCCAGCAGTTTAAATTTGGGCGGGAGCCCCACAGATACGCAGTATTTT.

The rearrangement links TRBV14 to TRBJ1-4; no reliable D call. In germline, CDR1 is SGHDN, CDR2 FVKESK. This CDR3 is built from 12 residues. V was clipped by 2 bases and J by 8 bases, with 6 bases between them. The CDR3 DNA sequence: TGTGCCAGCAGCCAAAGGAGGGAAAAACTGTTTTTT. It encodes CASSQRREKLFF.

The DNA for the CDR3 is TGTGCCAGCAGTGGGACCACCGTCGATGAGCAGTTCTTC. Protein sequence: CASSGTTVDEQFF. The rearrangement joins TRBV12-3 or TRBV12-4 to TRBJ2-1; tentatively, D is TRBD1 or TRBD2 (5 bases each). The CDR3 consists of 13 residues. V dropped 5 bases and J dropped 8 bases, with 13 bases sitting between them.

V gene TRBV20-1 combines with J gene TRBJ2-1, with D uncertain. Trimming left V 1 base short and J 8 bases short, with 9 bases between. Germline CDR1 DFQATT, CDR2 SNEGSKA (reference sequence). CDR3 length: 12 residues. CDR3 in amino acids: CSARGAYDEQFF. DNA for the CDR3: TGCAGTGCTAGAGGGGCGTACGATGAGCAGTTCTTC.

This clonotype was seen at least ten times. This chain joins TRBV6-2 or TRBV6-3 and TRBJ2-7; 7 bases match TRBD1. The CDR3 sequence is 15 residues long. The ends lost 5 bases at V and 5 bases at J; junction bases unmatched: 12. Germline V gene lookup returns CDR1 MNHEY and CDR2 SVGEGT. CDR3 protein: CASSDTDRVRDEQYF. CDR3 bases: TGTGCCAGCAGTGACACTGACAGGGTACGAGACGAGCAGTACTTC.

V is TRBV7-3 and J is TRBJ2-2; 9 nucleotides agree with TRBD1. V lost 6 bases and J lost 4; bases outside the gene matches: 3. This CDR3 has 14 amino acids. From germline, CDR1 is SGHTA and CDR2 FQGTGA. CDR3 sequence reads: CASRPTGGTGELFF. CDR3 sequence (DNA): TGTGCCAGCAGGCCGACAGGGGGCACCGGGGAGCTGTTTTTT.